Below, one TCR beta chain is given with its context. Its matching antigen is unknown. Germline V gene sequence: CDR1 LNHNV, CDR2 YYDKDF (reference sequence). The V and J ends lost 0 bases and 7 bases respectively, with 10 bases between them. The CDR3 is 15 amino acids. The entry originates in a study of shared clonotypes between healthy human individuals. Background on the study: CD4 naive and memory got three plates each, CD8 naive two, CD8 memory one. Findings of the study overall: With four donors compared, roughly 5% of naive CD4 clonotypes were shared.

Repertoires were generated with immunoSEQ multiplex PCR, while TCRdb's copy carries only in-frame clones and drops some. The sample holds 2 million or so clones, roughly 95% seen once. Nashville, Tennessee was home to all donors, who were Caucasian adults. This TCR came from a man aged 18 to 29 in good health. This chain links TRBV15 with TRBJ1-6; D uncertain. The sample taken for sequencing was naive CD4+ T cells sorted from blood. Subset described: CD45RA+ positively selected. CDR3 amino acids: CATSRDGTDNSPLHF. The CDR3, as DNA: TGTGCCACCAGCAGAGATGGTACGGACAATTCACCCCTCCACTTT.